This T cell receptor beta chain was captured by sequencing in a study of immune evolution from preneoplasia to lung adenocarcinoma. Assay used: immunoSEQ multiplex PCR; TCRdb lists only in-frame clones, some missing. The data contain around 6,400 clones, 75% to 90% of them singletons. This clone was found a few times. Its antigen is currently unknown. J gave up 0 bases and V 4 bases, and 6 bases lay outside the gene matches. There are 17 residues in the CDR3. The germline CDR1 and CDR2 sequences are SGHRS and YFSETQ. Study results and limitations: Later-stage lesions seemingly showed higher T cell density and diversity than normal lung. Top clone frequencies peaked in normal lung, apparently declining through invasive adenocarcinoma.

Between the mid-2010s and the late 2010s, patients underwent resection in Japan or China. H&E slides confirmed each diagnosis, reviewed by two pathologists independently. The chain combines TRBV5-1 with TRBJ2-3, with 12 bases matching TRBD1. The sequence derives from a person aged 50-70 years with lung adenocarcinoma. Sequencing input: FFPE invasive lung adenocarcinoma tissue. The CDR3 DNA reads TGCGCCAGCAGCGTGGGACAGGGGGCCTTAAGCACAGATACGCAGTATTTT. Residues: CASSVGQGALSTDTQYF.